Following are 6 T cell receptor beta chains from one sample sequenced in a study of cytomegalovirus exposure and HLA in healthy donors. Vbeta (60) and Jbeta (13) primers were used in the PCR. Data came from immunoSEQ multiplex PCR; TCRdb stores just in-frame clones and leaves some out. The sample holds some 140,000 clones; roughly 79% are singletons and the top ten take about 2.8%. The sequenced material came from PBMCs. The receptors derive from a man aged 18 to 35 in good health and CMV-seronegative.

This clone was observed a handful of times. The chain joins TRBV7-8 to TRBJ2-5; D not certain. Germline CDR1 and CDR2: SGHVS and FQNEAQ. Trimming left V 3 bases short and J 5 bases short, with 7 bases between. CDR3 size: 12 residues. CDR3 bases: TGTGCCAGCAGCTTTACCCGGGAGACCCAGTACTTC. Translating it yields CASSFTRETQYF.

CDR3 DNA sequence: TGTGCCAGTAGTATGGGGGCATTACGAGCCAGGGGCTCCTACAATGAGCAGTTCTTC. This translates into CASSMGALRARGSYNEQFF. The chain joins TRBV19 to TRBJ2-1; D possibly corresponds to TRBD1 (6 bases). CDR3 length: 19 residues. V lost 3 bases and J lost 0, with 21 bases in between. Looked up from germline, CDR1 is LNHDA and CDR2 is SQIVND (reference sequence).

This chain uses TRBV19 with TRBJ2-3; possible D gene TRBD2, 6 bases. This CDR3 comprises 14 residues. The ends were cut back, 2 bases at V and 5 bases at J, with 11 bases in the middle. The germline V gene has CDR1 LNHDA and CDR2 SQIVND (reference sequence). The CDR3 DNA is TGTGCCAGTAGTATACATCAGGGAGGAGATACGCAGTATTTT. This gives the protein CASSIHQGGDTQYF.

The chain joins TRBV28 to TRBJ2-5, with D possibly TRBD2 on 6 matching bases. The V end was cut by 6 bases, the J end by 0 bases, with 14 bases between. There are 15 residues in the CDR3. Germline CDR1 MDHEN, CDR2 SYDVKM. CDR3 coding DNA: TGTGCCAGCAGCATTCCGGGACTTCACCAAGAGACCCAGTACTTC. Translating gives CASSIPGLHQETQYF.

The chain carries TRBV4-3 and TRBJ2-3; 7 bases are shared with TRBD1. The CDR3 has 16 amino acids. The V gene end was trimmed by 3 bases and the J gene end by 1 base; junction bases not matched to a gene: 7. Germline CDR1 is LGHNA and CDR2 is YSLEER. This chain's CDR3 is CASSQHTGAGTDTQYF. The CDR3 DNA is TGCGCCAGCAGCCAGCATACAGGGGCCGGCACAGATACGCAGTATTTT.

The rearrangement joins TRBV9 to TRBJ2-7; TRBD2 matches 15 bases. The CDR3 spans 15 residues. The trim removed 2 bases at V and 9 bases at J, leaving 6 bases unmatched. From germline, CDR1 is SGDLS and CDR2 YYNGEE. The CDR3 protein is CASSVGTSGGQVQYF. The CDR3 bases are TGTGCCAGCAGCGTTGGGACTAGCGGGGGGCAGGTGCAGTACTTC.